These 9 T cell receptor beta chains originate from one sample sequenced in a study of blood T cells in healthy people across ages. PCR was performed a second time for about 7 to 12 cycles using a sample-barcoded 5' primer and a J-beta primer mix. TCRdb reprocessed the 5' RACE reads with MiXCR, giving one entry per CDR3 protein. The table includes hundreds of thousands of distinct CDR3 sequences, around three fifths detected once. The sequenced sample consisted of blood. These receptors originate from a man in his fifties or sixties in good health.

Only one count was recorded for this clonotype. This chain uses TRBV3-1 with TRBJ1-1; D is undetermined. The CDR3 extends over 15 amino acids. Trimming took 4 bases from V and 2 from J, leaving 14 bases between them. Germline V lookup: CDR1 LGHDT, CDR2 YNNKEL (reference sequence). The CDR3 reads CASSRRALSNTEAFF. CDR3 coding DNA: TGTGCCAGCAGCCGGAGGGCCCTCAGCAACACTGAAGCTTTCTTT.

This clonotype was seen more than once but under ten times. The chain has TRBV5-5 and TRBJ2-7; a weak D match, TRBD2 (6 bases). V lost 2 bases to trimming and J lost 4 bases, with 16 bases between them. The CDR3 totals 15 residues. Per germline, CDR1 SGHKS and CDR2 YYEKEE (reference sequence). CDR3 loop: CASSLVEGTIYEQYF. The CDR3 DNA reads TGTGCCAGCAGCTTAGTGGAGGGGACGATTTACGAGCAGTACTTC.

CDR3 loop: CASRDGTAPRTDTQYF. As DNA, the CDR3 is TGTGCCAGCAGGGACGGGACAGCGCCCCGCACAGATACGCAGTATTTT. The V call is TRBV27, the J call TRBJ2-3, with TRBD1 matching over 7 bases. This CDR3 comprises 16 residues. With V trimmed by 6 bases and J by 1 base, 10 bases remained unmatched. Germline V CDR1 and CDR2: MNHEY, SMNVEV (reference sequence).

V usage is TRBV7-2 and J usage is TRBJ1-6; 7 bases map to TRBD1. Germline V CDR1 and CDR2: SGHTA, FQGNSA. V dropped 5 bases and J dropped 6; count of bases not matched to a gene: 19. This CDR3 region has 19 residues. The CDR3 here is CASSTLIPLGGWGNSPLHF. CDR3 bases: TGTGCCAGCAGCACCCTTATACCCCTAGGGGGCTGGGGTAATTCACCCCTCCACTTT.

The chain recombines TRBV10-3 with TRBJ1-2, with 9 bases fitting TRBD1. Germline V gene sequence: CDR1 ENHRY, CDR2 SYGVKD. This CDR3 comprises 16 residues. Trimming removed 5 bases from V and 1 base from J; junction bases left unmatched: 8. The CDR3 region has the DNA TGTGCCATCAGTCCCGGGACAGGGACCGATAACTATGGCTACACCTTC. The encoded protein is CAISPGTGTDNYGYTF.

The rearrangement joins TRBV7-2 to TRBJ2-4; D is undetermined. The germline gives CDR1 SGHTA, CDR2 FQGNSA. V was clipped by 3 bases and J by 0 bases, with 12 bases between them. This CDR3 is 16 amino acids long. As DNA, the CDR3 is TGTGCCAGCAGCTTCTCGGCAACCCTAGCCAAAAACATTCAGTACTTC. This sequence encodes CASSFSATLAKNIQYF.

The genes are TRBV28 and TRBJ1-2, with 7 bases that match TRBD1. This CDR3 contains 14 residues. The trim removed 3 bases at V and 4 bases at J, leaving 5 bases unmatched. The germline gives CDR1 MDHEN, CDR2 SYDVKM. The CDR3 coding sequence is TGTGCCAGCAGTTTTAGGGGGCTTAGCTATGGCTACACCTTC. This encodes CASSFRGLSYGYTF.

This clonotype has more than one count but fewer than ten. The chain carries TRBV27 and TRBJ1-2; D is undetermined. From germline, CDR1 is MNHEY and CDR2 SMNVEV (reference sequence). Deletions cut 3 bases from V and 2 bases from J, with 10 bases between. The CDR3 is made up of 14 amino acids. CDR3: CASSFAPLNYGYTF. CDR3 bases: TGTGCCAGCAGTTTTGCCCCCTTGAACTATGGCTACACCTTC.

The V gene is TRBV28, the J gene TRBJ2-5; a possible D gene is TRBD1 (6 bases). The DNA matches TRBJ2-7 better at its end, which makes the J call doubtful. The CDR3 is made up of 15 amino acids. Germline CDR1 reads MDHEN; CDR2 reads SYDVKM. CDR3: CASSFARTATYEQYF. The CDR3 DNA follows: TGTGCCAGCAGTTTTGCGAGGACAGCCACCTACGAGCAGTACTTC.